These 5 T cell receptor beta chains share one sample of origin, sequenced in a study of human T cells and chemical hapten exposure (dated by TCRdb to about 2021). The label giving this sample's time point can be read as: healthy volunteer bleed at 6 weeks. Total RNA was isolated from unfractionated whole blood collected in Tempus Blood RNA tubes. Preparation of the library involved RACE. TCRdb records NextSeq 500 as the sequencer. The public reads were quality trimmed at Q25 with fastp and then assembled into clones with MiXCR by TCRdb, keeping productive beta chains. Rows are combined by CDR3 protein, so each entry shows the most common genes and DNA. The sample profile shows about 34,000 distinct CDR3 sequences; about 5.5% of them were found once. 9.5% to 15% of the sample goes to the ten largest clones. Sequences were obtained from whole blood. These receptors were obtained from a human donor in good health. Some clones in this sample may be carry-over from other donors' samples.

There are many counts of this clonotype. V and J are TRBV19 and TRBJ1-2; 9 bases match TRBD1. V shed 6 bases, J shed 13 bases, and the junction held 9 bases outside the gene matches. Germline CDR1 is LNHDA and CDR2 is SQIVND (reference sequence). There are 12 residues in the CDR3. The CDR3 is CASSIGTGTLTF. DNA for the CDR3: TGTGCCAGTAGCATCGGGACAGGGACCCTCACCTTC. The full variable domain, rest sourced from reference TRBV19 and TRBJ1-2, is DGGITQSPKYLFRKEGQNVTLSCEQNLNHDAMYWYRQDPGQGLRLIYYSQIVNDFQKGDIAEGYSVSREKKESFPLTVTSAQKNPTAFYLCASSIGTGTLTFGSGTRLTVV.

This clonotype was recorded only once. Germline is not matched at one junction end, which may reflect a read error. The chain is built from TRBV28 and TRBJ2-3; no clear D. The CDR3 is made up of 13 amino acids. Germline values: CDR1 MDHEN, CDR2 SYDVKM. This chain's CDR3 is CAGSLTSTDTQYF. The CDR3 nucleotides read TGTGCCGGCAGTTTAACGAGCACAGATACGCAGTATTTT.

In this sample, this clonotype turned up a few times. The chain recombines TRBV10-3 with TRBJ1-6; 10 bases line up with TRBD1. Germline-derived CDR1 and CDR2 are ENHRY and SYGVKD. The ends lost 3 bases at V and 6 bases at J; junction bases unmatched: 5. The length of the CDR3 is 16 residues. CDR3 in DNA: TGTGCCATCAGTGAAGGACAGGGGGTCAGTAATTCACCCCTCCACTTT. Protein product: CAISEGQGVSNSPLHF.

This chain joins TRBV5-4 and TRBJ2-3; 10 bases are shared with TRBD2. V lost 0 bases, J lost 2 bases, and 6 bases stayed unmatched. The CDR3 is made up of 17 amino acids. CDR1 SGHNT and CDR2 YYREEE come from the germline V gene (reference sequence). The CDR3 reads CASSLGPSGGLTDTQYF. In nucleotides, the CDR3 is TGTGCCAGCAGCTTGGGACCTAGCGGGGGACTCACAGATACGCAGTATTTT.

In this sample, this clonotype turned up a few times. The rearrangement links TRBV4-2 to TRBJ2-4; the match to TRBD2 covers 10 bases. The V and J ends lost 0 bases and 8 bases, in that order; junction bases with no gene match: 10. In germline, CDR1 is LGHNA, CDR2 YNFKEQ. CDR3 length: 17 amino acids. CDR3 protein: CASSQEPSGRAEDIQYF. The CDR3 DNA sequence: TGTGCCAGCAGCCAAGAGCCCAGCGGGAGGGCCGAGGACATTCAGTACTTC.